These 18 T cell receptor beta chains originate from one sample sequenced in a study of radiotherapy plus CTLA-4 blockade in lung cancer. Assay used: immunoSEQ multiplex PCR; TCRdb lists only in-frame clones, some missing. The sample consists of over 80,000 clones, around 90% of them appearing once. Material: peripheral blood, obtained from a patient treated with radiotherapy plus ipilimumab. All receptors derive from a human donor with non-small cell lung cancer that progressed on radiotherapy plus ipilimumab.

The chain's CDR3 is CASSTGQGDYGYTF. The CDR3 DNA is TGCGCCAGCAGCACAGGACAGGGTGACTATGGCTACACCTTC. This chain connects TRBV5-1 to TRBJ1-2; TRBD1 matches at 8 bases. CDR1 and CDR2 from the germline V gene are SGHRS and YFSETQ. This CDR3 is built from 14 residues. The ends lost 4 bases at V and 3 bases at J; junction bases unmatched: 5.

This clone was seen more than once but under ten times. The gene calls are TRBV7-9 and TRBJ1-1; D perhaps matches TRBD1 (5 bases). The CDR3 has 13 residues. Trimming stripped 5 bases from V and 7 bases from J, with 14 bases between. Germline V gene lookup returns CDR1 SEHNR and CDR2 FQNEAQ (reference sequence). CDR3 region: CASSPPWGDEAFF. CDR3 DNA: TGTGCCAGCAGCCCCCCTTGGGGGGATGAAGCTTTCTTT.

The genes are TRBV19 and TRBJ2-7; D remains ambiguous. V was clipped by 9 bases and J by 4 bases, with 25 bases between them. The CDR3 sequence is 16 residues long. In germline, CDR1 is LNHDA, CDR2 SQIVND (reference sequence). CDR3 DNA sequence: TGTGCCAGAGCGTCCCATGGCCTAGAACGCTGGTACGAGCAGTACTTC. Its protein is CARASHGLERWYEQYF. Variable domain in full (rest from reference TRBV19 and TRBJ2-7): DGGITQSPKYLFRKEGQNVTLSCEQNLNHDAMYWYRQDPGQGLRLIYYSQIVNDFQKGDIAEGYSVSREKKESFPLTVTSAQKNPTAFYLCARASHGLERWYEQYFGPGTRLTVT.

The CDR3 region has the DNA TGCAGCCAGACGGGTTCCGGGGCTTTCTTT. Protein: CSQTGSGAFF. The V call is TRBV20-1, the J call TRBJ1-1; D ambiguous. CDR1 is DFQATT and CDR2 is SNEGSKA in the germline V gene (reference sequence). CDR3 length: 10 residues.

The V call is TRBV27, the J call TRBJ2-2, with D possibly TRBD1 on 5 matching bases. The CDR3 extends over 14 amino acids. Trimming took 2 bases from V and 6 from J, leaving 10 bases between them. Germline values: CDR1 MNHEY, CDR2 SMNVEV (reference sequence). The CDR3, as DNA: TGTGCCAGCAGTTTACTGAGGACATCCGGGGAGCTGTTTTTT. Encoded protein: CASSLLRTSGELFF.

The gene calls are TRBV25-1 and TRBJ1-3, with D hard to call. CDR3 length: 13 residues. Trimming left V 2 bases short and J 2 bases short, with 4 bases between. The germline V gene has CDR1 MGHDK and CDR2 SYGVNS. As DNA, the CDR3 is TGTGCCAGCAGTGAAGGACCTGGAAACACCATATATTTT. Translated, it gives CASSEGPGNTIYF.

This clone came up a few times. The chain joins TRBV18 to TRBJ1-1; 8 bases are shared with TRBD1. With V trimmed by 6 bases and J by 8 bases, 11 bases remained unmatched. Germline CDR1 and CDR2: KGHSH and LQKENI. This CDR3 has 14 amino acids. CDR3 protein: CASSPGTGSREAFF. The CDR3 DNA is TGTGCCAGCTCGCCCGGGACAGGAAGTCGAGAAGCTTTCTTT.

The CDR3 sequence is CASSFGTSGNTGELFF. CDR3 DNA sequence: TGTGCCAGCAGCTTCGGGACTAGCGGGAACACCGGGGAGCTGTTTTTT. This rearrangement joins TRBV5-4 to TRBJ2-2; 11 positions agree with TRBD2. With 2 bases clipped from V and 1 base from J, the junction kept 1 base outside the gene matches. The CDR3 contains 16 residues. CDR1 is SGHNT and CDR2 is YYREEE in the germline V gene (reference sequence).

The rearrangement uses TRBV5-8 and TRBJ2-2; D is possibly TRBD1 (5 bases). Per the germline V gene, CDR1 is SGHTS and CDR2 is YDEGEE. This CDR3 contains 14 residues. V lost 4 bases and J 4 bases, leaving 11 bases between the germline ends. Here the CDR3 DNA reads TGTGCCAGCAGCCCCCTCAGGGTCACCGGGGAGCTGTTTTTT. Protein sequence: CASSPLRVTGELFF.

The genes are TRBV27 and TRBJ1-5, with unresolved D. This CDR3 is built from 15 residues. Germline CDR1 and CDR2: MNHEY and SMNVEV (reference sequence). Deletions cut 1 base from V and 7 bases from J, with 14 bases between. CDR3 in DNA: TGTGCCAGCAGTTTATGGCCCCCGACCCTGCAGCCCCAGCATTTT. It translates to CASSLWPPTLQPQHF.

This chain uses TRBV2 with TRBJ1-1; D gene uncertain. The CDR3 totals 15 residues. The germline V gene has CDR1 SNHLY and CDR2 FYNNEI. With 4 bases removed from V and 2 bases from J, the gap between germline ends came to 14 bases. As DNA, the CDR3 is TGTGCCAGCAGTGGGGAGCTAATTGGCAACACTGAAGCTTTCTTT. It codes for CASSGELIGNTEAFF.

CDR3 loop: CASSSLEGAGYGYTF. The CDR3 nucleotides are TGTGCCAGCAGTTCCCTCGAGGGGGCGGGATATGGCTACACCTTC. V usage is TRBV6-6 and J usage is TRBJ1-2; 7 positions agree with TRBD1. V dropped 4 bases and J dropped 5; count of bases not matched to a gene: 10. This CDR3 is built from 15 residues. In germline, CDR1 is MNHNY, CDR2 SVGAGI (reference sequence).

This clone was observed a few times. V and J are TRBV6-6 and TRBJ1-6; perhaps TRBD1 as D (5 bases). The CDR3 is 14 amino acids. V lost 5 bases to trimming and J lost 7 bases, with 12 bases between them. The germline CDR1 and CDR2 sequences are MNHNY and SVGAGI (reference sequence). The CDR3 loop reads CASSPAWGNSPLHF. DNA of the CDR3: TGTGCCAGCAGTCCCGCATGGGGGAATTCACCCCTCCACTTT.

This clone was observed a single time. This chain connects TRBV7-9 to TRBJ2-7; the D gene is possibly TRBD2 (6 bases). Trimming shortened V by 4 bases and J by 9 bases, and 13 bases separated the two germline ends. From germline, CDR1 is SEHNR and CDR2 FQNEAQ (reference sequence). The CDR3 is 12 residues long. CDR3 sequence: CASSSGGGGQYF. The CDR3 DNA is TGTGCCAGCAGCTCCGGGGGTGGCGGGCAGTACTTC.

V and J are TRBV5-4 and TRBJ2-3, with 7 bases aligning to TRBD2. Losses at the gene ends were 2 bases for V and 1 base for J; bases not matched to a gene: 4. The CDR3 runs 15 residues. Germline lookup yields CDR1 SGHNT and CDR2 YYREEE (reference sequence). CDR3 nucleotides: TGTGCCAGCAGCTTCGGACTAGGAGGCACAGATACGCAGTATTTT. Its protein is CASSFGLGGTDTQYF.

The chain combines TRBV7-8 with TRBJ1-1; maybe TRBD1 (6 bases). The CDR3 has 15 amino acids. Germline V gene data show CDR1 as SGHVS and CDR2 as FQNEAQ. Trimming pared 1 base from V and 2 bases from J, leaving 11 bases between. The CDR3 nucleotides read TGTGCCAGCAGCTTAGTCCGGACAGTCAACACTGAAGCTTTCTTT. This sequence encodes CASSLVRTVNTEAFF.

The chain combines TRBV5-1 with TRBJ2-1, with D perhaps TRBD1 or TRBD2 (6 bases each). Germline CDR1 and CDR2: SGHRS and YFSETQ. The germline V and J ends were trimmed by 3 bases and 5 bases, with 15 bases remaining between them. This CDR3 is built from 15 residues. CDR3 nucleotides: TGCGCCAGCAGCTGGGGGGCAGGACTCAACAATGAGCAGTTCTTC. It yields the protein CASSWGAGLNNEQFF.

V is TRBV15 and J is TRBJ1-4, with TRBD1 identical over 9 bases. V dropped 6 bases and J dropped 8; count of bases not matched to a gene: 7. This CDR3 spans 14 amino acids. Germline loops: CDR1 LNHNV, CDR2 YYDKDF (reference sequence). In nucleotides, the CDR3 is TGTGCCACCAGAGACGGGACAGGGCTGGAAAAACTGTTTTTT. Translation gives CATRDGTGLEKLFF.